Each of the 2 T cell receptor beta chains below was sequenced from the same sample in a study of T cell changes during pregnancy in multiple sclerosis. Sequencing was performed with immunoSEQ multiplex PCR; in TCRdb, only in-frame clones are kept and a portion is missing. Altogether almost 40,000 clones are present, 90% to 95% being singletons, with the ten largest covering 0.3% to 0.4%. This specimen was CD4+ T cells from peripheral blood mononuclear cells, taken in the third trimester of pregnancy. These TCRs come from a female donor in good health, enrolled as a control in a pregnancy study.

V gene TRBV2 combines with J gene TRBJ2-7; no firm D call. The ends were cut back, 4 bases at V and 3 bases at J, with 4 bases in the middle. Looked up from germline, CDR1 is SNHLY and CDR2 is FYNNEI. The CDR3 covers 11 residues. For the CDR3, the DNA is TGTGCCAGCAGTGCAGACTACGAGCAGTACTTC. It translates to CASSADYEQYF.

The chain has TRBV10-3 and TRBJ1-1; 9 bases are shared with TRBD1. The CDR3 extends over 14 amino acids. The germline gives CDR1 ENHRY, CDR2 SYGVKD. V lost 5 bases to trimming and J lost 5 bases; unmatched junction nucleotides: 6. This CDR3 is CAISRDRAGTEAFF. The CDR3 DNA reads as TGTGCCATCAGTCGGGACAGGGCAGGAACTGAAGCTTTCTTT.